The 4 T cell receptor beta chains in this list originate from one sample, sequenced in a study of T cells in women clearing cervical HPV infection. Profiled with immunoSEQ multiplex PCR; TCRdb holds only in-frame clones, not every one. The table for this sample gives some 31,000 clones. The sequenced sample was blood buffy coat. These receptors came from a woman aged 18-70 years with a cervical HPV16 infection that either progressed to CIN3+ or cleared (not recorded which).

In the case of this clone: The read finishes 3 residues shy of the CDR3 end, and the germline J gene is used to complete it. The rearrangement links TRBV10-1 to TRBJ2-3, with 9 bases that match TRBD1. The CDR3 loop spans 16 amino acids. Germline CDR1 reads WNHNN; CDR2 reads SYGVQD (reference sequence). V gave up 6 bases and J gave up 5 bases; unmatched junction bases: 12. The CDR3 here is CASSSSRDRAEDTQYF. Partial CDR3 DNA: TGCGCCAGCAGCTCCTCCCGGGACAGGGCGGAAGATACG.

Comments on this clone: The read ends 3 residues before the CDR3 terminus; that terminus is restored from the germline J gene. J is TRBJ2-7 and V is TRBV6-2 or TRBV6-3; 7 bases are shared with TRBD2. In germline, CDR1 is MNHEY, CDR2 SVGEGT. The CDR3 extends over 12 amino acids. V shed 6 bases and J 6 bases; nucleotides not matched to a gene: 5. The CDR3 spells CASSRDYPEQYF. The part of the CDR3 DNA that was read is TGTGCCAGCAGCCGGGACTACCCCGAG.

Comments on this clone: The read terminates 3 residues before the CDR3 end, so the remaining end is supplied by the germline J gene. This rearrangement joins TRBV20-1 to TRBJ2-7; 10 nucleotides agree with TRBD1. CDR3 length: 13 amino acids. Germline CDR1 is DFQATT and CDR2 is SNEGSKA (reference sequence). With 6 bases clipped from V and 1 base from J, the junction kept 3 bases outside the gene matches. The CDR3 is CSAGQGVSYEQYF. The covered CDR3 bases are TGCAGTGCCGGACAGGGGGTTTCCTACGAG.

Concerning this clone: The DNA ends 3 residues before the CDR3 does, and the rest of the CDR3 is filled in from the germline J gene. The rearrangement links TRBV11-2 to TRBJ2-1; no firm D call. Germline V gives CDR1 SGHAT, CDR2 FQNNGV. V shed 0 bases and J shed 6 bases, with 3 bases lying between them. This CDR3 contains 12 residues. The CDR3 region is CASSLERNEQFF. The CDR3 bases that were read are TGTGCCAGCAGCTTAGAGCGCAATGAG.